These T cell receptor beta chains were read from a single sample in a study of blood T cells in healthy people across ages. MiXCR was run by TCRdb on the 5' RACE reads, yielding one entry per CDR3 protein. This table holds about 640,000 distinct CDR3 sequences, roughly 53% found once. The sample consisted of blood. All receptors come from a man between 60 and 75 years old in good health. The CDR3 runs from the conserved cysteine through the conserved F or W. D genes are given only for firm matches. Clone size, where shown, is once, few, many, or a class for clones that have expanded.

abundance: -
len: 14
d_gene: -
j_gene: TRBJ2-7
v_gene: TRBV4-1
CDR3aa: CASSQEQGPYEQYF
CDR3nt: TGCGCCAGCAGCCAAGAACAGGGTCCCTACGAGCAGTACTTC

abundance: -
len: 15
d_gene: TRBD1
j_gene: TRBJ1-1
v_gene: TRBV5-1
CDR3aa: CASSLHDTGDTEAFF
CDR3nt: TGCGCCAGCAGCCTACACGATACAGGGGACACTGAAGCTTTCTTT

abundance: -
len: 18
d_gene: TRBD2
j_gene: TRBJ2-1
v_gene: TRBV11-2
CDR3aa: CASSLPSGGFFSYNEQFF
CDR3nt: TGTGCCAGCAGCCTCCCTAGCGGGGGTTTCTTCTCCTACAATGAGCAGTTCTTC

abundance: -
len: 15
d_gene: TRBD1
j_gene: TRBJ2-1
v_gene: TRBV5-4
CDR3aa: CASSIDRGLYNEQFF
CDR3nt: TGTGCCAGCAGCATTGACAGGGGGCTGTACAATGAGCAGTTCTTC

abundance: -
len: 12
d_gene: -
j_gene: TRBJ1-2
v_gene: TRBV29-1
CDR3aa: CSVERQLEGYTF
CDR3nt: TGCAGCGTTGAACGGCAGCTTGAGGGCTACACCTTC

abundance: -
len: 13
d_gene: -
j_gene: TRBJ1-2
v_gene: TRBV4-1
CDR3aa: CASSQVRDYGYTF
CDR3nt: TGCGCCAGCAGCCAAGTCAGGGACTATGGCTACACCTTC

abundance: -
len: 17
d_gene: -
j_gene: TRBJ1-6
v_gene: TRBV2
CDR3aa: CASRMSFQPYPWQPLHF
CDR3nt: TGTGCCAGCAGAATGTCCTTCCAGCCCTACCCCTGGCAACCCCTCCACTTT

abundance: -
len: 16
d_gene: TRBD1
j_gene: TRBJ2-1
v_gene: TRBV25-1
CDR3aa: CASSEVPEGASNEQFF
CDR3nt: TGTGCCAGCAGTGAAGTCCCCGAGGGGGCGAGCAATGAGCAGTTCTTC

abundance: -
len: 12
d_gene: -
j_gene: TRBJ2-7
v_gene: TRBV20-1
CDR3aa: CSARDAPYEQYF
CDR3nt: TGCAGTGCCCGGGACGCTCCCTACGAGCAGTACTTC

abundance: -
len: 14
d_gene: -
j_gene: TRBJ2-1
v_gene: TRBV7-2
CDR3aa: CASSLALATNEQFF
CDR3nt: TGTGCCAGCAGCTTGGCGTTGGCTACCAATGAGCAGTTCTTC

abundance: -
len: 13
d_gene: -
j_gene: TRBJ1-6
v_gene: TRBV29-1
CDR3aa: CSVWEGAGSPLHF
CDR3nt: TGCAGCGTTTGGGAAGGGGCGGGATCACCCCTCCACTTT

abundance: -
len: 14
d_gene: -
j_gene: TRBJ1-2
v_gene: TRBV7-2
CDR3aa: CASSLDDSTYGYTF
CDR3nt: TGTGCCAGCAGCTTAGACGACAGTACCTATGGCTACACCTTC

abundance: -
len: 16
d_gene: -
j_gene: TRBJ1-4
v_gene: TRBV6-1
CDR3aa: CASSEAAGETGEKLFF
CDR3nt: TGTGCCAGCAGTGAAGCGGCAGGGGAGACTGGTGAAAAACTGTTTTTT

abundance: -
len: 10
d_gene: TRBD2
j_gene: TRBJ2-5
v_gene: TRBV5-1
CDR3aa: CASGEETQYF
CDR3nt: TGTGCCAGCGGGGAAGAGACCCAGTACTTC

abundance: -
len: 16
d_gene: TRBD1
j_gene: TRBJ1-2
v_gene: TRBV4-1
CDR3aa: CASSEGQGADYYGYTF
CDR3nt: TGCGCCAGCAGCGAGGGACAGGGGGCGGATTACTATGGCTACACCTTC

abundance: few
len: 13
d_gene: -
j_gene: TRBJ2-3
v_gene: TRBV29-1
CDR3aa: CSVEEGWQDTQYF
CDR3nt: TGCAGCGTTGAGGAGGGATGGCAAGATACGCAGTATTTT

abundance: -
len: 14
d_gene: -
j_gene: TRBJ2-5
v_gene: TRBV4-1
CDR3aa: CASSQDRLAETQYF
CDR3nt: TGCGCCAGCAGCCAAGATCGGCTAGCTGAGACCCAGTACTTC

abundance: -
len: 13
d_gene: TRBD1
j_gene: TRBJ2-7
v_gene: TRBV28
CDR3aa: CASSWDRRAEQYF
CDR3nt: TGTGCCAGCAGTTGGGACAGGCGGGCCGAGCAGTACTTC

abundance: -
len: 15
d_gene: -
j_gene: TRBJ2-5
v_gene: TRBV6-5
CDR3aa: CASSSASGGGETQYF
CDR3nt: TGTGCCAGCAGTTCTGCAAGTGGGGGTGGGGAGACCCAGTACTTC

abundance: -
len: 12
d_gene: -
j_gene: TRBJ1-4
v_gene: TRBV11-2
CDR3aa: CASSLVLGKLFF
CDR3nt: TGTGCCAGCAGCCTCGTATTAGGAAAACTGTTTTTT

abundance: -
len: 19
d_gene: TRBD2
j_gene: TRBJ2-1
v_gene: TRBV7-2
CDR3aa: CASSQPGLAGRGSYNEQFF
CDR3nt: TGTGCCAGCAGCCAGCCGGGACTAGCGGGGAGAGGCTCCTACAATGAGCAGTTCTTC

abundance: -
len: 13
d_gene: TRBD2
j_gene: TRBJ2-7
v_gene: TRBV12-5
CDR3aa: CASRDGGGPEQYF
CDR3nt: TGTGCTAGCCGAGACGGGGGGGGTCCCGAGCAGTACTTC

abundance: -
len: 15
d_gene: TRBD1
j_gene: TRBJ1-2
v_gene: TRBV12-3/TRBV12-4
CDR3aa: CASSSVGTGRYGYTF
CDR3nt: TGTGCCAGCAGTTCTGTCGGGACAGGAAGGTATGGCTACACCTTC

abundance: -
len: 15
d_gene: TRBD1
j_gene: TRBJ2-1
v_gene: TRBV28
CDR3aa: CASSQSGTVYNEQFF
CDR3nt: TGTGCCAGCAGTCAATCCGGGACAGTCTACAATGAGCAGTTCTTC

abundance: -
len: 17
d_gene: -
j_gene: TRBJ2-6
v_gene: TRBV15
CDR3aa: CATSRDRWNSGANVLTF
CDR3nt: TGTGCCACCAGCAGAGATAGGTGGAATTCTGGGGCCAACGTCCTGACTTTC

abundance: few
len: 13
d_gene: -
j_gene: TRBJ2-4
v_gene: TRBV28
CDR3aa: CASKTSVRDIQYF
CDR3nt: TGTGCCAGCAAAACCTCCGTCCGGGACATTCAGTACTTC

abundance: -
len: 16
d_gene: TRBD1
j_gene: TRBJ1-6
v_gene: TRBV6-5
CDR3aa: CASSSDRTGLRSPLHF
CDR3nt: TGTGCCAGCAGCTCCGACAGGACAGGTCTTCGATCACCCCTCCACTTT

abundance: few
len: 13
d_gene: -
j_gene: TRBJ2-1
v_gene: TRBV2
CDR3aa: CASSGTSYNEQFF
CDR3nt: TGTGCCAGCAGTGGGACTTCTTACAATGAGCAGTTCTTC

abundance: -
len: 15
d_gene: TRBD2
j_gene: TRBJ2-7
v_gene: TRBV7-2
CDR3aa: CASSLVAGGTYEQYF
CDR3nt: TGTGCCAGCAGCTTAGTAGCGGGGGGCACCTACGAGCAGTACTTC

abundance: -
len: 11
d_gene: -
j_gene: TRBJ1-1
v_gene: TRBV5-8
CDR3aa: CASSLQGRAFF
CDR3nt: TGTGCCAGCAGCTTGCAGGGCCGCGCTTTCTTT

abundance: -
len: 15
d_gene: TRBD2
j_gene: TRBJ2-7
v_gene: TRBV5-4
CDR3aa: CASSFGTSGAYEQYF
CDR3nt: TGTGCCAGCAGCTTTGGTACTAGCGGGGCCTACGAGCAGTACTTC

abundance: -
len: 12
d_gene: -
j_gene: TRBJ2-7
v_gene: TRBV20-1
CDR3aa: CSASPGGYEQYF
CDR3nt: TGCAGTGCTAGTCCCGGGGGCTACGAGCAGTACTTC

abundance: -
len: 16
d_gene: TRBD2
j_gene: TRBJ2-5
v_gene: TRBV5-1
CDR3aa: CASSLGPTGGQETQYF
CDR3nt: TGCGCCAGCAGCTTGGGACCTACGGGGGGCCAAGAGACCCAGTACTTC

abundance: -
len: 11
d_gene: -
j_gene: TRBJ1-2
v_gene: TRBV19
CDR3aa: CASSSSSDYTF
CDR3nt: TGTGCCAGTAGTAGCTCAAGCGACTACACCTTC

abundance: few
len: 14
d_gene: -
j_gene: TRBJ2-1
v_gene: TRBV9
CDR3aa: CASSVGTSYNEQFF
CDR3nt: TGTGCCAGCAGCGTGGGTACTAGCTACAATGAGCAGTTCTTC

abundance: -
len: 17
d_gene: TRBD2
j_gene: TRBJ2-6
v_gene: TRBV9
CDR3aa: CASSVRTSFSGANVPTF
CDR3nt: TGTGCCAGCAGCGTCAGGACTAGCTTCTCTGGGGCCAACGTCCCGACTTTC

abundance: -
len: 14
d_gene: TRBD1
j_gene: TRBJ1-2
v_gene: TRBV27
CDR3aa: CASSALTGQVGYTF
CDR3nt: TGTGCCAGCAGTGCCTTGACAGGGCAGGTTGGCTACACCTTC

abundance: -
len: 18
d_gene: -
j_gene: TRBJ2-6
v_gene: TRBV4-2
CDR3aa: CASSQEVPIGAGANVLTF
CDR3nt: TGTGCCAGCAGCCAAGAAGTCCCGATAGGGGCTGGGGCCAACGTCCTGACTTTC

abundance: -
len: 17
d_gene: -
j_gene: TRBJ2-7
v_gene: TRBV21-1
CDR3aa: CASTACIKTASSYEQYF
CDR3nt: TGTGCCAGCACCGCCTGTATAAAGACGGCAAGCTCCTACGAGCAGTACTTC

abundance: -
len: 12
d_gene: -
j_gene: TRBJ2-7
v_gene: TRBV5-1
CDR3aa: CASSLNDYEQYF
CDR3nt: TGCGCCAGCAGCTTGAACGACTACGAGCAGTACTTC

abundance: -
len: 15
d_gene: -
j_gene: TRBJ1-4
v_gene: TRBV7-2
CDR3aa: CASSSPAPGGEKLFF
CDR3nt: TGTGCCAGCAGCTCCCCCGCCCCGGGGGGGGAAAAACTGTTTTTT

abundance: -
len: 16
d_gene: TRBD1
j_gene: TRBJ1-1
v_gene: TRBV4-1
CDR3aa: CASSQDAGTANTEAFF
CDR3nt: TGCGCCAGCAGCCAAGATGCCGGGACAGCGAACACTGAAGCTTTCTTT

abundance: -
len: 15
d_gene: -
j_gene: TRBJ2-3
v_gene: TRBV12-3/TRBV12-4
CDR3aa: CASSPGETSTDTQYF
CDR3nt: TGTGCCAGCAGCCCCGGGGAAACTAGCACAGATACGCAGTATTTT

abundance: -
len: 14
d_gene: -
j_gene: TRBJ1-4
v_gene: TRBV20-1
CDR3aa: CSASVFGSDEKLFF
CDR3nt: TGCAGTGCTAGCGTCTTCGGGTCGGATGAAAAACTGTTTTTT

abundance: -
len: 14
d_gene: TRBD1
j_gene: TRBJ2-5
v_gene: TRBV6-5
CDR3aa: CASSPQRDRVWEYF
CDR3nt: TGTGCCAGCAGCCCGCAAAGGGACAGGGTATGGGAGTACTTC

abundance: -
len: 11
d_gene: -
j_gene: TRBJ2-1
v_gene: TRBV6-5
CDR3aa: CASRGALEQFF
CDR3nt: TGTGCCAGCAGAGGAGCGTTGGAGCAGTTCTTC

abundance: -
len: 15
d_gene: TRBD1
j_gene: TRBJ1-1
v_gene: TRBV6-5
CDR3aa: CASITPGQGWTEAFF
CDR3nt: TGTGCCAGCATAACACCGGGACAGGGGTGGACTGAAGCTTTCTTT

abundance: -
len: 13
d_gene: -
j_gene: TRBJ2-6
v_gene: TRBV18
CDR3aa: CASSPSEANVLTF
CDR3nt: TGTGCCAGCTCACCCTCTGAGGCCAACGTCCTGACTTTC

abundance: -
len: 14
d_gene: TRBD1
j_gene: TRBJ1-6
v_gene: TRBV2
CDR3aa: CASVLTGVNSPLHF
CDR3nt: TGTGCCAGCGTATTGACAGGGGTGAATTCACCCCTCCACTTT

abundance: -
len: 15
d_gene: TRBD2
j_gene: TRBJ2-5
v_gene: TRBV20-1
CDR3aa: CSAPRGSGWQETQYF
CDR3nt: TGCAGTGCGCCGCGGGGTAGCGGGTGGCAAGAGACCCAGTACTTC

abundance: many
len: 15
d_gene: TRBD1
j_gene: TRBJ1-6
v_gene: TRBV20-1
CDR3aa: CSAQGSRQGYCPLHF
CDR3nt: TGCAGTGCTCAAGGGTCCCGACAGGGTTATTGCCCCCTCCACTTT